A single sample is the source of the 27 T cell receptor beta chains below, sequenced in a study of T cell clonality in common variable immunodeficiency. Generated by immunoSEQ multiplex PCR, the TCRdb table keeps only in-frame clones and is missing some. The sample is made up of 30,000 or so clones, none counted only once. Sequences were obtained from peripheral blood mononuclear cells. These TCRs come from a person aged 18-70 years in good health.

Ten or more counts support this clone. The CDR3: CSARAGVLANTGELFF. The CDR3 DNA, read in part, is TGCAGTGCTAGAGCCGGGGTCCTCGCAAACACCGGGGAG. J is TRBJ2-2 and V is TRBV20-1; a possible D gene is TRBD2 (5 bases). The CDR3 end lies 3 residues beyond the end of the read and is filled in from the germline J gene. The CDR3 consists of 16 residues. The V end was cut by 1 base, the J end by 2 bases, with 14 bases between. From germline, CDR1 is DFQATT and CDR2 SNEGSKA (reference sequence).

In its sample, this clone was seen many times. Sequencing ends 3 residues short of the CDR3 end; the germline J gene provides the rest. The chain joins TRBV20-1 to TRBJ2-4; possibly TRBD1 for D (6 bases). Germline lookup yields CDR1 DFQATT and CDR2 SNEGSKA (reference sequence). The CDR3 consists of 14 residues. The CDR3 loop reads CSAREPGQNYGQYF. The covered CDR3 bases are TGCAGTGCTAGAGAGCCTGGACAGAACTATGGT.

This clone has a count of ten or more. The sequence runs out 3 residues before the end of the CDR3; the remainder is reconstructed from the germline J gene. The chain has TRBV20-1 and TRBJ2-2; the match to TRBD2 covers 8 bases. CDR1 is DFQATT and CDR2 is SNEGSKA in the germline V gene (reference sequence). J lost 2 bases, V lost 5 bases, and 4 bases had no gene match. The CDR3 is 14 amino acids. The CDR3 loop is CSALAGPNTGELFF. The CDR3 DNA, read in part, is TGCAGTGCTTTAGCGGGGCCAAACACCGGGGAG.

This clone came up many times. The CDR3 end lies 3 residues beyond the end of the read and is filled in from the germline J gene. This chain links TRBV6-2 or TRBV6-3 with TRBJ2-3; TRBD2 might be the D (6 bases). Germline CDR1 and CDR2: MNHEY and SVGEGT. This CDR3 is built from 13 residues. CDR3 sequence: CASSQGEEETQYF. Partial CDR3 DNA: TGTGCCAGCAGCCAAGGGGAGGAAGAGACG.

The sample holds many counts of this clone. CDR3 loop: CASSLGAGRETQYF. The DNA read from the CDR3 is TGTGCCAGCAGCTTGGGGGCGGGCAGGGAGACC. This chain links TRBV5-6 with TRBJ2-5; TRBD2 might be the D (5 bases). The read comes to an end 3 residues before the CDR3 does, leaving the germline J gene to fill in the end. The germline V and J ends were trimmed by 0 bases and 5 bases, with 11 bases remaining between them. This CDR3 has 14 amino acids. CDR1 is SGHDT and CDR2 is YYEEEE in the germline V gene.

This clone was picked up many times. The sequenced part of the CDR3 DNA is TGCAGTGCTAGAGATTTACGGGGGGGCGACGAG. Its translation: CSARDLRGGDE. The complete CDR3 reads CSARDLRGGDEQYF. The chain employs TRBV20-1 and TRBJ2-7; TRBD2 agrees at 8 bases. The read is 3 residues too short to cover the CDR3 end, so that end is filled in from the germline J gene. Germline CDR1 is DFQATT and CDR2 is SNEGSKA (reference sequence). After removal of 0 bases from V and 5 bases from J, the junction contained 6 bases not matched to a gene. This CDR3 spans 14 amino acids.

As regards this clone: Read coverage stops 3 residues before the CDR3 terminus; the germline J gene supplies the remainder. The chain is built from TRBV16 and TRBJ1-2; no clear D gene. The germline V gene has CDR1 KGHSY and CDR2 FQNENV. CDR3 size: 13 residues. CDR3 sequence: CASSQSPEYDYTF. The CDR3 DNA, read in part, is TGTGCCAGCAGCCAATCCCCAGAATACGAC.

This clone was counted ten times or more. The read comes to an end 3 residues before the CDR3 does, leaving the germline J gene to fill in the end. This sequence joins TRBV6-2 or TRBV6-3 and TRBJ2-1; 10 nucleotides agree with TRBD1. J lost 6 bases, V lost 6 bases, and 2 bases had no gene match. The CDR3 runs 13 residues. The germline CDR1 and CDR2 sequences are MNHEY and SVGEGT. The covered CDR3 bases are TGTGCCAGCAGCCGGGACAGGGGCAATGAG. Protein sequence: CASSRDRGNE. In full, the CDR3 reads CASSRDRGNEQFF.

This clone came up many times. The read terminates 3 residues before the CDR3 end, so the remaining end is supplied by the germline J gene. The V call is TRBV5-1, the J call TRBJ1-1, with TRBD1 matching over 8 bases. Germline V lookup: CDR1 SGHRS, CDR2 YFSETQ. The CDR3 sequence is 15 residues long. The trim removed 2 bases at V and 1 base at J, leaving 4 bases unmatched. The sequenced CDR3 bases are TGCGCCAGCAGCTTCACCGGGACAGGGAACACTGAA. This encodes CASSFTGTGNTE. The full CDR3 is CASSFTGTGNTEAFF.

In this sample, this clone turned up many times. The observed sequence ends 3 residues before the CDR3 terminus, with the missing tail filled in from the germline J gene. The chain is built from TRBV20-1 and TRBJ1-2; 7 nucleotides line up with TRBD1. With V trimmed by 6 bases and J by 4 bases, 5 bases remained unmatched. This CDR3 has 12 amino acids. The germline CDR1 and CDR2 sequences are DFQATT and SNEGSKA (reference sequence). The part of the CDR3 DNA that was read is TGCAGTGCCGGACAGGCCCTCTATGGC. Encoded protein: CSAGQALYG. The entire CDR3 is CSAGQALYGYTF.

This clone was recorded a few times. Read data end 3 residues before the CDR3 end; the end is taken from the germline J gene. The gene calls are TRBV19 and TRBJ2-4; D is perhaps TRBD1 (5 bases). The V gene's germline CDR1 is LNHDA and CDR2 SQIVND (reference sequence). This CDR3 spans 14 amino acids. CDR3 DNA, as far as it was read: TGTGCCAGTAACCGCGTAGGGGCTAACTATGGT. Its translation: CASNRVGANYG. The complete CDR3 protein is CASNRVGANYGQYF.

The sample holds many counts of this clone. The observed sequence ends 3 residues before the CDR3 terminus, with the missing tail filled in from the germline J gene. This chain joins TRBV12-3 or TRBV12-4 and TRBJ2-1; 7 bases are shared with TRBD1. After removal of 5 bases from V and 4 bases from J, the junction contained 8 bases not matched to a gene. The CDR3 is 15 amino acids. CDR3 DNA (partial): TGTGCCAGCAGTAGACAGGGTAGGGCTTACAATGAG. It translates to CASSRQGRAYNE. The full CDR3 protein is CASSRQGRAYNEQFF.

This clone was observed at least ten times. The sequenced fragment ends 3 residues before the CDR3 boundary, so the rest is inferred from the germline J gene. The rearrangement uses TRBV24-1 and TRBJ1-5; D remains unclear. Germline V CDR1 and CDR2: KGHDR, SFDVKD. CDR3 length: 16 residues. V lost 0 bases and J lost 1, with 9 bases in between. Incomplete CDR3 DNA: TGTGCCACCAGTGATTTGTCAGCGGGAAGCAATCAGCCC. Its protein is CATSDLSAGSNQP. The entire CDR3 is CATSDLSAGSNQPQHF.

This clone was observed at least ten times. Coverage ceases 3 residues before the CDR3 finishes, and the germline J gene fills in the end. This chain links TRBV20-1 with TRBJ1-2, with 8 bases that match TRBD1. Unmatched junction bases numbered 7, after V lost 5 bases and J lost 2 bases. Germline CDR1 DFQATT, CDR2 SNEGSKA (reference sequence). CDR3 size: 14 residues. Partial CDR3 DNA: TGCAGTGCTGCCGGACAGGGTGGAAACTATGGC. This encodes CSAAGQGGNYG. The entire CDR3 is CSAAGQGGNYGYTF.

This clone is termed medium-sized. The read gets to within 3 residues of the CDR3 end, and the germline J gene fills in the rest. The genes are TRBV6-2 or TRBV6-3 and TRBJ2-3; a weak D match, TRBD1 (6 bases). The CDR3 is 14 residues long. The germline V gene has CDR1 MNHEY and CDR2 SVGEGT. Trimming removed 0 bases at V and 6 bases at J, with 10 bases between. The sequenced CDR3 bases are TGTGCCAGCAGTTACTCGATAGGACAGGATACG. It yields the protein CASSYSIGQDT. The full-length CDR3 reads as CASSYSIGQDTQYF.

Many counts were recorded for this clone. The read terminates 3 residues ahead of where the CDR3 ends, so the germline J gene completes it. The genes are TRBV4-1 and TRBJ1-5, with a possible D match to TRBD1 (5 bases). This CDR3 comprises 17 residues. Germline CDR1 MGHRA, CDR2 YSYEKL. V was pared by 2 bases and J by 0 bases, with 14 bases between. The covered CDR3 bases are TGCGCCAGCAGCCAAATGCCGACAGTTTATAGCAATCAGCCC. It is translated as CASSQMPTVYSNQP. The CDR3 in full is CASSQMPTVYSNQPQHF.

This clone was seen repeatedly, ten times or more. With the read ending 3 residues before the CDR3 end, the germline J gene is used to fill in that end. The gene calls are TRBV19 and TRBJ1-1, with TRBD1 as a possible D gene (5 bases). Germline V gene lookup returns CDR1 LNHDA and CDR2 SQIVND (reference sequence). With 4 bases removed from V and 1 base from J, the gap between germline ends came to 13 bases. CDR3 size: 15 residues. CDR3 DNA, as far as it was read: TGTGCCAGTAGTAGCCATGGACACCCGAACACTGAA. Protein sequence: CASSSHGHPNTE. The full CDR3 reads CASSSHGHPNTEAFF.

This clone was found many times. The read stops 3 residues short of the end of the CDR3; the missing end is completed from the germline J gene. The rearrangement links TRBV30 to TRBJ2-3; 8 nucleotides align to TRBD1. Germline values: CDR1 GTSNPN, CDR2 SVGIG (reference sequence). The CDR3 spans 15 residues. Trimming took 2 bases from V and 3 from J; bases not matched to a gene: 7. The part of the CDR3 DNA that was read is TGTGCCTGGAGTTCGGACAGGGTTGGAACAGATACG. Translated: CAWSSDRVGTDT. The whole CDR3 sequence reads CAWSSDRVGTDTQYF.

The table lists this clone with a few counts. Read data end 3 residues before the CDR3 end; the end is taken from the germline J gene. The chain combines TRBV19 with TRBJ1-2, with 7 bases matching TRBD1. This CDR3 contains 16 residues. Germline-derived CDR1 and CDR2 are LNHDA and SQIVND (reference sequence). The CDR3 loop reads CASSNSRGQGTDTYTF. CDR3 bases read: TGTGCCAGTAGTAACTCCAGGGGCCAGGGGACAGATACC.

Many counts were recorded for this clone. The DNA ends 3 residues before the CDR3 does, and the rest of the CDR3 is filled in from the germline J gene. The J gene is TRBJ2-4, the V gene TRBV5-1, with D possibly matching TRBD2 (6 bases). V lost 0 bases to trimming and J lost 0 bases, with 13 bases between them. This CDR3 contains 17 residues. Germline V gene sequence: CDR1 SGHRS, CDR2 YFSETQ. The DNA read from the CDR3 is TGCGCCAGCAGCTTGGTCCCGGGGGTTGGAGCCAAAAACATT. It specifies CASSLVPGVGAKNI. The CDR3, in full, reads CASSLVPGVGAKNIQYF.

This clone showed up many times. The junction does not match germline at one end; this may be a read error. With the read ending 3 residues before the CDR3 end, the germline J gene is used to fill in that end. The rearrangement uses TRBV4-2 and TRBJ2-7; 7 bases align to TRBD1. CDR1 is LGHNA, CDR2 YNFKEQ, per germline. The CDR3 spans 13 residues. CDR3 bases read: TGCGCCAGCAGCCTGACAGGGTCCTACGAG. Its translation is CASSLTGSYE. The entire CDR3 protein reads CASSLTGSYEQYF.

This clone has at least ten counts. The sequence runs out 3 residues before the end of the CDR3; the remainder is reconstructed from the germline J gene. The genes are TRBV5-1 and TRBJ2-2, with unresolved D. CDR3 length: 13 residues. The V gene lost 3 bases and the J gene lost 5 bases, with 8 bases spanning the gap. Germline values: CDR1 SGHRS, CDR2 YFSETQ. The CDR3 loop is CASSSVMTGELFF. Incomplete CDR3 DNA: TGCGCCAGCAGCTCAGTTATGACCGGGGAG.

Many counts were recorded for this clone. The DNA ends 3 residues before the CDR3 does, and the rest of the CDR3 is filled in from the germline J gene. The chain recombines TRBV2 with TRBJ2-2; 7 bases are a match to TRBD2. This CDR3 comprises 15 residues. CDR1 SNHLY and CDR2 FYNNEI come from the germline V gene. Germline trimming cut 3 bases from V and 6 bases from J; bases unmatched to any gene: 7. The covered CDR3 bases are TGTGCCAGCAGTGAGCTGGCGGGAGATTCCGGGGAG. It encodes CASSELAGDSGE. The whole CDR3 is CASSELAGDSGELFF.

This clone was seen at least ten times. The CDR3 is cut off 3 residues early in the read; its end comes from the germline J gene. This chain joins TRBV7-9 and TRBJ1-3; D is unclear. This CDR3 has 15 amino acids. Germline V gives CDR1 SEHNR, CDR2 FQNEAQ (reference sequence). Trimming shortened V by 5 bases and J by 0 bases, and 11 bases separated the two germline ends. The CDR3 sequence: CASSRGGNSGNTIYF. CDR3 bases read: TGTGCCAGCAGCCGGGGAGGGAACTCTGGAAACACC.

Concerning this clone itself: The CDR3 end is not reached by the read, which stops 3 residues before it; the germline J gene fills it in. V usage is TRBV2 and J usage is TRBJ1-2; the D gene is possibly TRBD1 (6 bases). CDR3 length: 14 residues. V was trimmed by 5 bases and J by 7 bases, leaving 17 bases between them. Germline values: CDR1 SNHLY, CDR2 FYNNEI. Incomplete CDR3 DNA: TGTGCCAGCAGTCAGGGGAAGGGGGAGGTTGGC. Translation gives CASSQGKGEVG. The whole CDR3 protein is CASSQGKGEVGYTF.

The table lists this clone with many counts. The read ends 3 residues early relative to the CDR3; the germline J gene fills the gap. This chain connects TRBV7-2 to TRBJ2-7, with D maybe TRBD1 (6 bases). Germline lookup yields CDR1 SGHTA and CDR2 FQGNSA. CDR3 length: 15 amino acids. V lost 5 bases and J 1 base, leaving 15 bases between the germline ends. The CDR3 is CASSPPRGSSYEQYF. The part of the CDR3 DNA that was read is TGTGCCAGCAGCCCCCCCAGGGGTTCATCCTACGAG.

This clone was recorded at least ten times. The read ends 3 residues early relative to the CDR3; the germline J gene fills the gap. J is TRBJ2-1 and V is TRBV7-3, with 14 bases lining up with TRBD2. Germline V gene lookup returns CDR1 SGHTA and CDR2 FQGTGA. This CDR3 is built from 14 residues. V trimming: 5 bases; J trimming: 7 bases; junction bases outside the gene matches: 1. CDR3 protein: CASSRLAGGNEQFF. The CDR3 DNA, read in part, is TGTGCCAGCAGCCGACTAGCGGGGGGGAATGAG.